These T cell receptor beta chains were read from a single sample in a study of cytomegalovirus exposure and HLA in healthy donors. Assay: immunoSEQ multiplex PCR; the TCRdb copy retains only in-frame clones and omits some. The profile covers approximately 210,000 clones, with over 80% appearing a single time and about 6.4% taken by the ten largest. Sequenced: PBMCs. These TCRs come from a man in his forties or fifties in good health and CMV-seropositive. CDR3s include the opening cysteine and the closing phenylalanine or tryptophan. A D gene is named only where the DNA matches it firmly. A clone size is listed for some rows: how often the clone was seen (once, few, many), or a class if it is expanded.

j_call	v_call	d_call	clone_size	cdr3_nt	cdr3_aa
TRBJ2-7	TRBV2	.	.	TGTGCCAGCAGTGATGTTAGCGAGAGATACGAGCAGTACTTC	CASSDVSERYEQYF
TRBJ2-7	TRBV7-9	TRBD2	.	TGTGCCAGCAGCTTTTCCGGGACTAGCGGGTTGGTTGAGCAGTACTTC	CASSFSGTSGLVEQYF
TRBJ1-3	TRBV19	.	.	TGTGCCAGTAGTAGGGGCCTTTCCTCTGGAAACACCATATATTTT	CASSRGLSSGNTIYF
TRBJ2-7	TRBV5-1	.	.	TGCGCCAGCAGCTTGGAGGGGACCAGGGGACCCTACGAGCAGTACTTC	CASSLEGTRGPYEQYF
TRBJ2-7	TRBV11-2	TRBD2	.	TGTGCCAGCAGCTCCACAAGTAGGACTAGCTTATCCGAGCAGTACTTC	CASSSTSRTSLSEQYF
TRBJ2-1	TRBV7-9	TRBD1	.	TGTGCCAGCAGCCCCCGAGGGGGCGATGAGCAGTTCTTC	CASSPRGGDEQFF
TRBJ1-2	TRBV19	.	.	TGTGCCAGTAGTATAGGGGGGGATGGCTACACCTTC	CASSIGGDGYTF
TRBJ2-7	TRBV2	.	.	TGTGCCAGCAGTGCCGGGTCCCTTGGCTACGAGCAGTACTTC	CASSAGSLGYEQYF
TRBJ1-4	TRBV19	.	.	TGTGCCAGTAGTATTCCCGCGGGGACTTCAACTAATGAAAAACTGTTTTTT	CASSIPAGTSTNEKLFF
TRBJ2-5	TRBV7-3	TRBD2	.	TGTGCCAGCAGCTCGGGACTAGCGGGAGGCCGGGAGACCCAGTACTTC	CASSSGLAGGRETQYF
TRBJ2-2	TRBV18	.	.	TGTGCCAGCTCACCAAAGGGACACCGCACCGGGGAGCTGTTTTTT	CASSPKGHRTGELFF
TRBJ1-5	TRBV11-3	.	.	TGTGCCAGCAGGGAAGGGAGGGCTCAGCCCCAGCATTTT	CASREGRAQPQHF
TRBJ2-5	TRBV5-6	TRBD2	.	TGTGCCAGCAGCTACTTTAGCGGGAGGGACGAGACCCAGTACTTC	CASSYFSGRDETQYF
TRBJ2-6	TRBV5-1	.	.	TGCGCCAGCAGCTGGGGGGCTGGGGCCAACGTCCTGACTTTC	CASSWGAGANVLTF
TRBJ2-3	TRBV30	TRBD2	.	TGTGCCTGGAGTCCAGGACTAGCCCAAGGCACAGATACGCAGTATTTT	CAWSPGLAQGTDTQYF
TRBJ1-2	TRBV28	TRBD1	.	TGTGCCAGCAGTTCTACAGGGGGCGCGGGGGGCTACACCTTC	CASSSTGGAGGYTF
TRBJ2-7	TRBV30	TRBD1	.	TGTGCCTGGAACACCGGGACAGGGGATTCCGAGCAGTACTTC	CAWNTGTGDSEQYF
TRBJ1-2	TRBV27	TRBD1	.	TGTGCCAGCAGTTTATCGGTGACAGGGGGCGATGGCTACACCTTC	CASSLSVTGGDGYTF
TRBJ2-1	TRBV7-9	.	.	TGTGCCAGCAGCTTGGGGAGGGGGAACAATGAGCAGTTCTTC	CASSLGRGNNEQFF
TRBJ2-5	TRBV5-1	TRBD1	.	TGCGCCAGCAGCTCCGGGACAGGGCAAGAGACCCAGTACTTC	CASSSGTGQETQYF
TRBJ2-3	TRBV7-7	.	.	TGTGCTAGCAGCTTAAGCCGGGGAGGCACAGATACGCAGTATTTT	CASSLSRGGTDTQYF
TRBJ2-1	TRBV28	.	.	TGTGCCAGCAGTTTATTGGGCAGATACAATGAGCAGTTCTTC	CASSLLGRYNEQFF
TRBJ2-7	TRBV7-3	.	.	TGTGCCAGCAGCTTGACGGAGTCCTACGAGCAGTACTTC	CASSLTESYEQYF
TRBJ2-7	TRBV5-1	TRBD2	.	TGCGCCAGCAGATTTGGGGCTAGCGGTTCTCAGGAATCATACGAGCAGTACTTC	CASRFGASGSQESYEQYF
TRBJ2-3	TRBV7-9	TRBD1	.	TGTGCCAGCAGCTTAACGACAGGGGGTAAGACAGATACGCAGTATTTT	CASSLTTGGKTDTQYF
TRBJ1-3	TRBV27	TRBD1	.	TGTGCCAGCAGTTTAACGCGACAGGGGTTGGACACCATATATTTT	CASSLTRQGLDTIYF
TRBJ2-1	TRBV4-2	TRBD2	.	TGTGCCAGCAGCCTGACCCCCGGGACTAGTCCGTTCTTC	CASSLTPGTSPFF
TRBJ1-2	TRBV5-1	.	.	TGCGCCAGCAGCCCCGACAAATCCTTTAACTATGGCTACACCTTC	CASSPDKSFNYGYTF
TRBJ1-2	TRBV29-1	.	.	TGCAGCGCCGAGGGGGGGGCGCATGGCTACACCTTC	CSAEGGAHGYTF
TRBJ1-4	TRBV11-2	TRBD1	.	TGTGCCAGCAGCCCGCGGTCCCAGGGGGCCGGTGAAAAACTGTTTTTT	CASSPRSQGAGEKLFF
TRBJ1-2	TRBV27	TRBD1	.	TGTGCCAGTACATTAACCGGGACAGGGGCCGGTGGCTACACCTTC	CASTLTGTGAGGYTF
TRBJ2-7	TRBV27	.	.	TGTGCCAGCAGTTTAGCAGAAGACTACGAGCAGTACTTC	CASSLAEDYEQYF
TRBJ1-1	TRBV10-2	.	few	TGCGCCAGCAGTGTAATTAGGGACATCCAAGGGCACACTGAAGCTTTCTTT	CASSVIRDIQGHTEAFF
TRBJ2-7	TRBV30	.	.	TGTGCCTGTGGGCCTTTCTACGAGCAGTACTTC	CACGPFYEQYF